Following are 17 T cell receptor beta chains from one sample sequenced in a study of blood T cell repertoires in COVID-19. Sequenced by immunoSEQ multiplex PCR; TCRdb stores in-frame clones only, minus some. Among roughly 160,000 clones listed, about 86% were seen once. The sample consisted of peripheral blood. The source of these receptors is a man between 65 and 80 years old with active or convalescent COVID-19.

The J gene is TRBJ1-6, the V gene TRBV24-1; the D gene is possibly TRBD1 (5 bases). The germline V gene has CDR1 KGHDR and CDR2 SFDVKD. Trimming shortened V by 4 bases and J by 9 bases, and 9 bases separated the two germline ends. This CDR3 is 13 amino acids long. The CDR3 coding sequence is TGTGCCACCAGTGACAGGGCAGGTTCACCCCTCCACTTT. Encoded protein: CATSDRAGSPLHF.

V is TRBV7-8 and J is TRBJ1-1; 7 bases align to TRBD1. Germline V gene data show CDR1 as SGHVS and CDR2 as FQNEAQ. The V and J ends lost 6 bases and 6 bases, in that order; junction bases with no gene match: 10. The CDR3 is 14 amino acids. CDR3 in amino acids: CASRPTGAGAEAFF. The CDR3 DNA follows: TGTGCCAGCAGGCCTACAGGGGCGGGTGCTGAAGCTTTCTTT.

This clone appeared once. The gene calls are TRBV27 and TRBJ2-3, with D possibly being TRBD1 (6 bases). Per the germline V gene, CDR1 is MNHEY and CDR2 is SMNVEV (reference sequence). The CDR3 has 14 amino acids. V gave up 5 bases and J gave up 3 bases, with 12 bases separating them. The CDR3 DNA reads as TGTGCCAGCAGTCAGACAGGTAGAACAGATACGCAGTATTTT. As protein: CASSQTGRTDTQYF.

The CDR3 sequence is CASSLETQNTGELFF. The DNA of the CDR3 is TGCGCCAGCAGCTTGGAAACACAGAACACCGGGGAGCTGTTTTTT. V gene TRBV5-1 combines with J gene TRBJ2-2; D gene ambiguous. Germline V CDR1 and CDR2: SGHRS, YFSETQ. This CDR3 is built from 15 residues. V dropped 0 bases and J dropped 1 base, with 7 bases sitting between them.

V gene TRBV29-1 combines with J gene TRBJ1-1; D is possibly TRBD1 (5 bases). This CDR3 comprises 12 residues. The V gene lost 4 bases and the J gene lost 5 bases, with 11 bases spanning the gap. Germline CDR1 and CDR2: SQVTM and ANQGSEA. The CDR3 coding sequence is TGCAGCGTTGGGTCCAGGGAAACTGAAGCTTTCTTT. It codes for CSVGSRETEAFF. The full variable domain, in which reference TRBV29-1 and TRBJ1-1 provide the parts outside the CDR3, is SAVISQKPSRDICQRGTSLTIQCQVDSQVTMMFWYRQQPGQSLTLIATANQGSEATYESGFVIDKFPISRPNLTFSTLTVSNMSPEDSSIYLCSVGSRETEAFFGQGTRLTVV.

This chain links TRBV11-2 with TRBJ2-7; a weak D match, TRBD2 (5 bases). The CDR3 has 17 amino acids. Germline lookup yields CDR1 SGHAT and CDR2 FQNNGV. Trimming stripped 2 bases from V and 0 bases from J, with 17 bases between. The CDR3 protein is CASSLRPGLGSSYEQYF. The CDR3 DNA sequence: TGTGCCAGCAGCTTAAGGCCAGGCCTGGGGAGCTCCTACGAGCAGTACTTC.

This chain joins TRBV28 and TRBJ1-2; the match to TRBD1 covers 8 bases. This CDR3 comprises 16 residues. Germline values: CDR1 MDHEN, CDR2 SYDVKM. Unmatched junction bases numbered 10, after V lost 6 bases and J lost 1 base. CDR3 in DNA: TGTGCCAGCAGGCGGCAACAGGGGGTATTTAACTATGGCTACACCTTC. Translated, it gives CASRRQQGVFNYGYTF.

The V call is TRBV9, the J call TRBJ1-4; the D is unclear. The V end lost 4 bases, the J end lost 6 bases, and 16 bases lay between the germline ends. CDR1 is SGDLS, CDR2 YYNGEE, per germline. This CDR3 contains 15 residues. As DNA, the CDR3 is TGTGCCAGCAGCTCCAATTCTGGGAGGGATGAAAAACTGTTTTTT. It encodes CASSSNSGRDEKLFF.

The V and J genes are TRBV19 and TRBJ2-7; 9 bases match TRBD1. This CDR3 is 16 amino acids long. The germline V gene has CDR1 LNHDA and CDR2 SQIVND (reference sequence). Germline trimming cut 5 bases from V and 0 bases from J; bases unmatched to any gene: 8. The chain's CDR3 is CASSAAGQGRSYEQYF. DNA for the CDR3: TGTGCCAGTAGTGCCGCGGGACAGGGCCGCTCCTACGAGCAGTACTTC.

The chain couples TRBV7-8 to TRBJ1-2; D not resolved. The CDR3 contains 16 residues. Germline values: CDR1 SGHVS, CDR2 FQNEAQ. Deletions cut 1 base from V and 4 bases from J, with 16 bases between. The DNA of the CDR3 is TGTGCCAGCAGCTTAGTTATTAGCTCTAGTCTCTATGGCTACACCTTC. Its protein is CASSLVISSSLYGYTF.

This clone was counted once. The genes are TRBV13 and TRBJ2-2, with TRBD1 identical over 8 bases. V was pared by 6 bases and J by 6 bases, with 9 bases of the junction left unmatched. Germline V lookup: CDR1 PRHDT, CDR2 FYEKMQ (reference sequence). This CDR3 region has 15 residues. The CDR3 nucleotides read TGTGCCAGCAGGTATCCAGGGGGCAGCCCCGGGGAGCTGTTTTTT. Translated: CASRYPGGSPGELFF.

This CDR3 reads CASSLETGGTEAFF. CDR3 coding DNA: TGTGCCAGCAGCTTAGAAACAGGGGGCACTGAAGCTTTCTTT. The rearrangement links TRBV7-9 to TRBJ1-1; 8 bases are shared with TRBD1. The V gene's germline CDR1 is SEHNR and CDR2 FQNEAQ (reference sequence). The CDR3 length is 14 residues. Losses at the gene ends were 1 base for V and 4 bases for J; bases not matched to a gene: 2.

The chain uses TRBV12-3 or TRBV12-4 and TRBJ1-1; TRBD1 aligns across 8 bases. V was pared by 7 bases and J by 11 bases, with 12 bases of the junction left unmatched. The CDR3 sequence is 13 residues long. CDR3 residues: CASIMQGARGAFF. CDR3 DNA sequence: TGTGCCAGCATTATGCAGGGGGCTAGAGGGGCTTTCTTT.

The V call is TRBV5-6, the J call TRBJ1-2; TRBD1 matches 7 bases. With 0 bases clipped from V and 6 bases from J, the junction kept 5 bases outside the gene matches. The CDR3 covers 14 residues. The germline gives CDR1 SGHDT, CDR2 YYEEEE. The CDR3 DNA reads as TGTGCCAGCAGCTTGGAGAGGGGGCGAGATGGCTACACCTTC. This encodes CASSLERGRDGYTF. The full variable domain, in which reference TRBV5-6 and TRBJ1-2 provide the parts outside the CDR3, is DAGVTQSPTHLIKTRGQQVTLRCSPKSGHDTVSWYQQALGQGPQFIFQYYEEEERQRGNFPDRFSGHQFPNYSSELNVNALLLGDSALYLCASSLERGRDGYTFGSGTRLTVV.

The CDR3 DNA sequence: TGCGCCAGCAGCCCCGGACTTCTGGGCGGGAGGGCCAGGCAGCAGTTCTTC. Amino acids: CASSPGLLGGRARQQFF. The V call is TRBV4-1, the J call TRBJ2-1, with TRBD2 matching over 9 bases. The CDR3 sequence is 17 residues long. V gave up 4 bases and J gave up 11 bases; unmatched junction bases: 18. In germline, CDR1 is MGHRA, CDR2 YSYEKL.

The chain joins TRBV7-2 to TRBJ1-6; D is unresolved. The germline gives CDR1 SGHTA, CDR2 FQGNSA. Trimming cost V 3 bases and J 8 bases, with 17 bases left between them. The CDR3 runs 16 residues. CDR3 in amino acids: CASSFPRARADSPLHF. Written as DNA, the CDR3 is TGTGCCAGCAGCTTTCCGCGGGCCCGTGCAGATTCACCCCTCCACTTT.

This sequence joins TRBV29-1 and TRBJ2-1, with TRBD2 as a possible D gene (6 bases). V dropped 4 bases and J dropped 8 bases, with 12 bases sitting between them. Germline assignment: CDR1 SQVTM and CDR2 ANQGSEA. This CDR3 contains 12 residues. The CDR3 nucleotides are TGCAGCGTTGGGCTAGGAGGGTATGAGCAGTTCTTC. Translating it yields CSVGLGGYEQFF.